The 20 T cell receptor beta chains in this list originate from one sample, sequenced in a study of blood T cell repertoires in COVID-19. Sequencing used immunoSEQ multiplex PCR; TCRdb keeps in-frame clones, though not all of them. The sample holds roughly 430,000 clones, approximately 91% seen once. Sequenced material: PBMCs or T cells enriched from blood (not recorded which). These receptors all stem from a woman aged 40 to 50 with acute COVID-19.

V is TRBV5-5 and J is TRBJ2-2; D remains ambiguous. V dropped 2 bases and J dropped 13 bases, with 9 bases sitting between them. This CDR3 contains 11 residues. The germline V gene encodes CDR1 SGHKS and CDR2 YYEKEE (reference sequence). As DNA, the CDR3 is TGTGCCAGCAGCTTAGCCCAGGCGCTGTTTTTT. Translated, it gives CASSLAQALFF.

The rearrangement uses TRBV27 and TRBJ1-4; 9 positions match TRBD1. In germline, CDR1 is MNHEY, CDR2 SMNVEV (reference sequence). Trimming removed 7 bases from V and 8 bases from J; junction bases left unmatched: 17. The CDR3 is 17 residues long. The CDR3, as DNA: TGTGCCAGCAAGGGGGCCGGGACAGGGTTCCGCGGGGAAAAACTGTTTTTT. Its protein product is CASKGAGTGFRGEKLFF.

J is TRBJ1-3 and V is TRBV6-5; D is ambiguous. Germline V gives CDR1 MNHEY, CDR2 SVGAGI. CDR3 length: 15 amino acids. Trimming shortened V by 6 bases and J by 0 bases, and 12 bases separated the two germline ends. CDR3 residues: CASRESSDSGNTIYF. The CDR3 DNA reads TGTGCCAGCAGGGAGTCTTCGGACTCTGGAAACACCATATATTTT.

The chain joins TRBV12-3 or TRBV12-4 to TRBJ2-5, with D possibly TRBD2 on 5 matching bases. This CDR3 region has 12 residues. V gave up 5 bases and J gave up 5 bases, with 9 bases separating them. CDR3 protein: CASSPGWETQYF. In DNA form, the CDR3 reads TGTGCCAGCAGTCCGGGGTGGGAGACCCAGTACTTC.

The chain links TRBV5-1 to TRBJ1-6; possible D gene TRBD1, 6 bases. CDR3 length equals 16 residues. V was clipped by 0 bases and J by 7 bases, with 14 bases between them. Germline V gives CDR1 SGHRS, CDR2 YFSETQ. This CDR3 is CASSLANRVRNSPLHF. Written as DNA, the CDR3 is TGCGCCAGCAGCTTGGCTAACAGGGTTCGGAATTCACCCCTCCACTTT. Full variable domain (remainder filled in from reference TRBV5-1 and TRBJ1-6): KAGVTQTPRYLIKTRGQQVTLSCSPISGHRSVSWYQQTPGQGLQFLFEYFSETQRNKGNFPGRFSGRQFSNSRSEMNVSTLELGDSALYLCASSLANRVRNSPLHFGNGTRLTVT.

CDR3 sequence: CASSPRGPTGLAEDNEQFF. The CDR3 coding sequence is TGTGCCAGCTCACCAAGGGGACCAACAGGGCTAGCGGAAGACAATGAGCAGTTCTTC. The genes are TRBV18 and TRBJ2-1; a weak D match, TRBD2 (7 bases). Trimming pared 2 bases from V and 5 bases from J, leaving 25 bases between. Germline values: CDR1 KGHSH, CDR2 LQKENI. The CDR3 has 19 amino acids.

The J gene is TRBJ1-3, the V gene TRBV29-1, with D possibly being TRBD1 (6 bases). The CDR3 runs to 13 residues. CDR1 SQVTM and CDR2 ANQGSEA come from the germline V gene. Trimming removed 3 bases at V and 4 bases at J, with 10 bases between. The CDR3 DNA is TGCAGCGTTGAGGGGACATCCGGAAACACCATATATTTT. It yields the protein CSVEGTSGNTIYF. Full variable domain (missing parts from reference TRBV29-1 and TRBJ1-3): SAVISQKPSRDICQRGTSLTIQCQVDSQVTMMFWYRQQPGQSLTLIATANQGSEATYESGFVIDKFPISRPNLTFSTLTVSNMSPEDSSIYLCSVEGTSGNTIYFGEGSWLTVV.

V and J are TRBV2 and TRBJ2-2, with 8 bases that match TRBD2. The CDR3 length is 14 residues. Losses at the gene ends were 6 bases for V and 5 bases for J; bases not matched to a gene: 5. Germline CDR1 and CDR2: SNHLY and FYNNEI. In DNA, the CDR3 is TGTGCCAGCAGGAACGGCGGGGGGACCGGGGAGCTGTTTTTT. Amino acids: CASRNGGGTGELFF.

The chain links TRBV2 to TRBJ1-2; D remains unclear. Germline V lookup: CDR1 SNHLY, CDR2 FYNNEI. With 6 bases removed from V and 4 bases from J, the gap between germline ends came to 9 bases. This CDR3 is built from 12 residues. The CDR3 loop is CASSYYSYGYTF. In DNA, the CDR3 is TGTGCCAGCAGCTACTACTCCTATGGCTACACCTTC.

Here the CDR3 DNA reads TGTGCCAGCACCTTAGCGGGGGCTCACAATGAGCAGTTCTTC. This codes for CASTLAGAHNEQFF. V gene TRBV6-5 combines with J gene TRBJ2-1; 9 positions match TRBD2. The CDR3 covers 14 residues. V lost 7 bases, J lost 5 bases, and 6 bases stayed unmatched. The V gene's germline CDR1 is MNHEY and CDR2 SVGAGI.

The V and J genes are TRBV2 and TRBJ1-1; D not resolved. V gave up 0 bases and J gave up 10 bases, with 15 bases separating them. This CDR3 has 14 amino acids. Germline CDR1 is SNHLY and CDR2 is FYNNEI. Here the CDR3 reads CASSEALNMVRAFF. CDR3 nucleotides: TGTGCCAGCAGTGAAGCGCTTAACATGGTAAGAGCTTTCTTT.

This chain connects TRBV19 to TRBJ1-4; 9 bases line up with TRBD1. Trimming at V came to 2 bases and at J to 8 bases, leaving 6 bases not matched to a gene. The CDR3 contains 15 residues. From germline, CDR1 is LNHDA and CDR2 SQIVND (reference sequence). DNA of the CDR3: TGTGCCAGTAGTATATCCGGACAGGGGCACGAAAAACTGTTTTTT. It is translated as CASSISGQGHEKLFF.

The gene calls are TRBV6-5 and TRBJ1-1; 8 bases line up with TRBD1. The CDR3 loop spans 15 amino acids. Trimming took 6 bases from V and 4 from J; bases not matched to a gene: 10. Germline CDR1 and CDR2: MNHEY and SVGAGI. The CDR3 coding sequence is TGTGCCAGCAGACCGACAGGGGTGGTTCTCACTGAAGCTTTCTTT. The encoded protein is CASRPTGVVLTEAFF.

V is TRBV5-4 and J is TRBJ2-1; 8 bases match TRBD2. The CDR3 covers 16 residues. Germline lookup yields CDR1 SGHNT and CDR2 YYREEE (reference sequence). V dropped 0 bases and J dropped 2; count of bases not matched to a gene: 4. CDR3 loop: CASSLGGGIPYNEQFF. In DNA form, the CDR3 reads TGTGCCAGCAGCTTGGGCGGGGGGATCCCCTACAATGAGCAGTTCTTC.

This clone was picked up a small number of times. Within the sample, other DNA sequences also encode this same CDR3. The chain recombines TRBV5-1 with TRBJ1-3, with D perhaps matching TRBD1 (5 bases). V was shortened by 0 bases and J by 2 bases, with 9 bases between the two germline ends. There are 15 residues in the CDR3. Germline values: CDR1 SGHRS, CDR2 YFSETQ. CDR3 residues: CASSLAGGTGNTIYF. The CDR3 DNA sequence: TGCGCCAGCAGCTTGGCCGGGGGAACTGGAAACACCATATATTTT.

The rearrangement joins TRBV7-9 to TRBJ1-1; possible D gene TRBD1, 5 bases. The CDR3 length is 14 residues. Germline V gives CDR1 SEHNR, CDR2 FQNEAQ (reference sequence). Trimming cost V 3 bases and J 4 bases, with 12 bases left between them. The CDR3 DNA reads TGTGCCAGCAGCTTTGACGGGGGTGTCACTGAAGCTTTCTTT. This codes for CASSFDGGVTEAFF.

The chain is built from TRBV30 and TRBJ2-3, with D maybe TRBD2 (6 bases). Germline CDR1 reads GTSNPN; CDR2 reads SVGIG (reference sequence). This CDR3 is 13 amino acids long. V lost 1 base, J lost 6 bases, and 11 bases lay in between. CDR3 residues: CAWSGSGRDTQYF. CDR3 nucleotide sequence: TGTGCCTGGAGTGGGTCAGGGAGGGATACGCAGTATTTT.

In its sample, this clone was seen once. The V call is TRBV4-1, the J call TRBJ2-3; TRBD2 matches 11 bases. Trimming removed 1 base from V and 3 bases from J; junction bases left unmatched: 3. Germline V CDR1 and CDR2: MGHRA, YSYEKL. This CDR3 is built from 16 residues. In DNA, the CDR3 is TGCGCCAGCAGCCAAGGTAGCGGGGGGGCTACAGATACGCAGTATTTT. Its translation: CASSQGSGGATDTQYF.

The chain joins TRBV7-2 to TRBJ1-6; 7 bases line up with TRBD1. Germline trimming cut 3 bases from V and 7 bases from J; bases unmatched to any gene: 6. CDR1 and CDR2 from the germline V gene are SGHTA and FQGNSA. This CDR3 comprises 15 residues. In DNA, the CDR3 is TGTGCCAGCAGCTTCCGACAGGGACCCAATTCACCCCTCCACTTT. This sequence encodes CASSFRQGPNSPLHF.

The chain joins TRBV4-2 to TRBJ2-1, with a tentative D call TRBD1 (6 bases). The CDR3 has 14 residues. Germline V CDR1 and CDR2: LGHNA, YNFKEQ. Trimming shortened V by 0 bases and J by 8 bases, and 11 bases separated the two germline ends. The DNA for the CDR3 is TGTGCCAGCAGCCAAGAGACAGGTTGGGATGAGCAGTTCTTC. It specifies CASSQETGWDEQFF.